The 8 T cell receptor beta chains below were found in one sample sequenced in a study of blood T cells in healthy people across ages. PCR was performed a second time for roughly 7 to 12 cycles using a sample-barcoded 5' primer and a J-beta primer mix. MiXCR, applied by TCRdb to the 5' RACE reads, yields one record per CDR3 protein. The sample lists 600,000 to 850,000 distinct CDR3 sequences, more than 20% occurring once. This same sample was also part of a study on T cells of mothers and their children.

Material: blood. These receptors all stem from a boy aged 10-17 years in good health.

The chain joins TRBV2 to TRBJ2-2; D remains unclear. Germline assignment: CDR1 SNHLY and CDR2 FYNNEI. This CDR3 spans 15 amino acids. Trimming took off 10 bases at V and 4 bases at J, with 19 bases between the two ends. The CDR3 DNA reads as TGTGCCATCGAAAGAAGGGCAGTGGGCACCGGGGAGCTGTTTTTT. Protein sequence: CAIERRAVGTGELFF.

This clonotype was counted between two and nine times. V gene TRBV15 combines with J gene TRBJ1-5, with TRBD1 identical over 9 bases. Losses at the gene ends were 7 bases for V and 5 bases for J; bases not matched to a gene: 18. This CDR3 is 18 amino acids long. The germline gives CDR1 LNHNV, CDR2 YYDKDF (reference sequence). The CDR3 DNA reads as TGTGCCACCATGCAAGTTCGCGCAGGGACAGGGATTCATCAGCCCCAGCATTTT. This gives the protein CATMQVRAGTGIHQPQHF.

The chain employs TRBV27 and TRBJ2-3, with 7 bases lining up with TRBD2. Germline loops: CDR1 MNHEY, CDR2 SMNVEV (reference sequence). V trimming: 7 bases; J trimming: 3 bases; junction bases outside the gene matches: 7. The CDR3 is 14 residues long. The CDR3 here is CASTETSVTDTQYF. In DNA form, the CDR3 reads TGTGCCAGCACCGAAACTAGCGTGACAGATACGCAGTATTTT.

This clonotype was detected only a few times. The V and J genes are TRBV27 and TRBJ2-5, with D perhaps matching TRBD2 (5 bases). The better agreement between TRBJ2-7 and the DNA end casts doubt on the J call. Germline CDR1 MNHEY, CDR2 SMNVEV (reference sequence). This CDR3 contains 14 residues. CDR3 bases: TGTGCCAGCAGTTTAGGCCCTGGGGAGTACGAGCAGTACTTC. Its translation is CASSLGPGEYEQYF.

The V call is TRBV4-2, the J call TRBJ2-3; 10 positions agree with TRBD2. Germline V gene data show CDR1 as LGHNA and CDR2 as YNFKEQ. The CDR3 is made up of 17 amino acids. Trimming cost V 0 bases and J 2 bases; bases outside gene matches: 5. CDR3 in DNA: TGTGCCAGCAGCCAAGAATCACTAGCGGGACACACAGATACGCAGTATTTT. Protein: CASSQESLAGHTDTQYF.

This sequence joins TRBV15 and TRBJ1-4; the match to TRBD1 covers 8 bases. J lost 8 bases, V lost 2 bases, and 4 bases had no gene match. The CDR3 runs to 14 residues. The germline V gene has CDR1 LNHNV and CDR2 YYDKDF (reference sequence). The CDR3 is CATSRPGQGEKLFF. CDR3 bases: TGTGCCACCAGCAGACCTGGACAGGGCGAAAAACTGTTTTTT.

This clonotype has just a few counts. The CDR3 protein is CSASPPVAGIDTQYF. The CDR3 region has the DNA TGCAGTGCTAGTCCGCCGGTAGCGGGAATAGATACGCAGTATTTT. The chain carries TRBV20-1 and TRBJ2-3, with 8 bases lining up with TRBD2. V lost 3 bases to trimming and J lost 5 bases; unmatched junction nucleotides: 10. Germline V gene data show CDR1 as DFQATT and CDR2 as SNEGSKA (reference sequence). This CDR3 is 15 amino acids long.

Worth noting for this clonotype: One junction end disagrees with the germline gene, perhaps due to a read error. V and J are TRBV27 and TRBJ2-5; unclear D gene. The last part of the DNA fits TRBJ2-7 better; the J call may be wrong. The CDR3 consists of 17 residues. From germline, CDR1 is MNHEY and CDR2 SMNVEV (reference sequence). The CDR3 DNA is TGTGCCGGCAGTTTATTCCCCCAGAGGACGAGCTCCTACGAGCAGTACTTC. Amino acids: CAGSLFPQRTSSYEQYF.